This entry lists 27 T cell receptor beta chains sequenced from one sample in a study of OX40 agonist ivuxolimab in advanced cancers. Only in-frame clones appear in the TCRdb table, and some are missing; sequencing was by immunoSEQ multiplex PCR. The sample has under 45,000 clones, 70% to 90% seen once; the top ten hold 2.6%. Here the sequenced sample was CD4+ or CD8+ T cells sorted from blood, taken in a trial of the OX40 agonist ivuxolimab. The receptor set was obtained from an adult with an advanced solid tumor such as melanoma, head and neck, liver or kidney cancer.

This chain links TRBV4-3 with TRBJ2-5; tentative D call: TRBD2 (5 bases). V shed 0 bases and J shed 8 bases, with 13 bases lying between them. Per the germline V gene, CDR1 is LGHNA and CDR2 is YSLEER. CDR3 size: 14 residues. For the CDR3, the DNA is TGCGCCAGCAGCCAAGATCTCACTTCGGGAACCCAGTACTTC. This sequence encodes CASSQDLTSGTQYF.

J is TRBJ1-5 and V is TRBV23-1; D call uncertain. TRBV23-1 is filed as an ORF, its function uncertain. V dropped 5 bases and J dropped 1 base, with 15 bases sitting between them. The CDR3 sequence is 16 residues long. The CDR3 nucleotides read TGCGCCAGCAGTAGTTACCTGGGAGAGAGCAATCAGCCCCAGCATTTT. Translation gives CASSSYLGESNQPQHF.

The chain uses TRBV14 and TRBJ2-7; D might be TRBD2 (5 bases). CDR3 length: 14 residues. The germline CDR1 and CDR2 sequences are SGHDN and FVKESK. The germline V and J ends were trimmed by 2 bases and 3 bases, with 11 bases remaining between them. The chain's CDR3 is CASSQFERVYEQYV. The DNA for the CDR3 is TGTGCCAGCAGCCAATTCGAGAGGGTCTACGAGCAGTACGTC.

This rearrangement joins TRBV6-5 to TRBJ2-3, with TRBD2 identical over 7 bases. CDR1 MNHEY and CDR2 SVGAGI come from the germline V gene. The CDR3 has 15 amino acids. V lost 6 bases, J lost 1 base, and 7 bases stayed unmatched. The CDR3 region has the DNA TGTGCCAGCAGCCTACGGGGGGAGGGCACAGATACGCAGTATTTT. Amino acids: CASSLRGEGTDTQYF.

As DNA, the CDR3 is TGTGCCAGTAAGGAAGGGTCCGCGCTAAGCTCCTACAATGAGCAGTTCTTC. It yields the protein CASKEGSALSSYNEQFF. V is TRBV19 and J is TRBJ2-1; D not resolved. Germline V gives CDR1 LNHDA, CDR2 SQIVND (reference sequence). There are 17 residues in the CDR3. Trimming took off 7 bases at V and 0 bases at J, with 19 bases between the two ends.

The chain carries TRBV15 and TRBJ1-4; D perhaps matches TRBD1 (6 bases). V was cut by 2 bases and J by 7 bases, with 14 bases left in between. The CDR3 runs 15 residues. In germline, CDR1 is LNHNV, CDR2 YYDKDF (reference sequence). CDR3: CATSRRQEQVEKLFF. The DNA of the CDR3 is TGTGCCACCAGCAGAAGACAGGAGCAGGTTGAAAAACTGTTTTTT.

CDR3 region: CASSDQGRDSYEQYF. The CDR3 region has the DNA TGTGCCAGCAGTGATCAGGGGCGGGACTCCTACGAGCAGTACTTC. The J gene is TRBJ2-7, the V gene TRBV2, with D perhaps TRBD1 or TRBD2 (6 bases each). This CDR3 comprises 15 residues. Germline lookup yields CDR1 SNHLY and CDR2 FYNNEI. Trimming took off 3 bases at V and 0 bases at J, with 12 bases between the two ends.

V usage is TRBV12-5 and J usage is TRBJ1-3; weak D call: TRBD1 (6 bases). In germline, CDR1 is LGHNT, CDR2 FRNRAP. This CDR3 has 14 residues. Trimming shortened V by 1 base and J by 2 bases, and 6 bases separated the two germline ends. CDR3: CASGLGGPGNTIYF. The DNA of the CDR3 is TGTGCTAGTGGTTTGGGGGGGCCTGGAAACACCATATATTTT.

The rearrangement joins TRBV5-4 to TRBJ1-3; D is possibly TRBD1 (5 bases). The CDR3 covers 14 residues. Germline V gene data show CDR1 as SGHNT and CDR2 as YYREEE (reference sequence). With 5 bases removed from V and 4 bases from J, the gap between germline ends came to 13 bases. The DNA for the CDR3 is TGTGCCAGCAGTCCCGGGGGGGTCGGAAACACCATATATTTT. Protein sequence: CASSPGGVGNTIYF.

The rearrangement uses TRBV21-1 and TRBJ1-2; whether TRBD1, the table's D call, matches the DNA was not checked. TRBV21-1 is assigned pseudogene status. The CDR3 contains 17 residues. CDR3 residues: CASSKAVKRQGKDGYTF. The CDR3 region has the DNA TGTGCCAGCAGCAAAGCAGTGAAGAGACAGGGGAAGGATGGCTACACCTTC.

The chain couples TRBV7-6 to TRBJ2-3, with 9 bases that match TRBD1. The CDR3 extends over 15 amino acids. J was trimmed by 2 bases and V by 3 bases; bases with no gene match: 3. Germline-derived CDR1 and CDR2 are SGHVS and FNYEAQ. This CDR3 reads CASSLWTGATDTQYF. The CDR3 DNA sequence: TGTGCCAGCAGCTTGTGGACAGGGGCCACAGATACGCAGTATTTT.

The V gene is TRBV7-3, the J gene TRBJ2-1; D unresolved. The CDR3 runs to 13 residues. Trimming removed 1 base from V and 6 bases from J, with 7 bases in between. Germline V gives CDR1 SGHTA, CDR2 FQGTGA. CDR3: CASSLNGFNEQFF. DNA of the CDR3: TGTGCCAGCAGCTTAAACGGGTTCAATGAGCAGTTCTTC.

This chain connects TRBV6-6 to TRBJ1-4; 7 positions agree with TRBD1. V trimming: 7 bases; J trimming: 3 bases; junction bases outside the gene matches: 5. There are 14 residues in the CDR3. Germline V gene data show CDR1 as MNHNY and CDR2 as SVGAGI (reference sequence). This CDR3 reads CASTIGTANEKLFF. The CDR3 nucleotides are TGTGCCAGCACCATCGGGACAGCTAATGAAAAACTGTTTTTT.

V is TRBV7-2 and J is TRBJ1-1, with D perhaps matching TRBD1 (5 bases). V lost 2 bases to trimming and J lost 1 base, with 11 bases between them. There are 15 residues in the CDR3. Germline lookup yields CDR1 SGHTA and CDR2 FQGNSA. The CDR3: CASSLWGTGNTEAFF. DNA for the CDR3: TGTGCCAGCAGCTTATGGGGGACGGGGAACACTGAAGCTTTCTTT.

This CDR3 is CASSVRLEETQYF. The CDR3 coding sequence is TGTGCCAGCAGCGTCAGACTGGAAGAGACCCAGTACTTC. The rearrangement links TRBV9 to TRBJ2-5, with unresolved D. Looked up from germline, CDR1 is SGDLS and CDR2 is YYNGEE. This CDR3 region has 13 residues. The V gene lost 2 bases and the J gene lost 3 bases, with 8 bases spanning the gap.

V is TRBV18 and J is TRBJ2-1; D may be TRBD1 or TRBD2 (5 bases each). Germline values: CDR1 KGHSH, CDR2 LQKENI. The V end lost 3 bases, the J end lost 5 bases, and 23 bases lay between the germline ends. The CDR3 sequence is 18 residues long. The CDR3 region is CASSPLVLSGTQDNEQFF. In nucleotides, the CDR3 is TGTGCCAGCTCACCCCTGGTACTCTCCGGGACCCAGGACAATGAGCAGTTCTTC.

This clone was counted a single time. This chain's CDR3 is CASSVDLGSDTQYF. The CDR3, as DNA: TGTGCCAGCAGCGTAGACCTAGGTTCAGATACGCAGTATTTT. V is TRBV9 and J is TRBJ2-3; D is unclear. V lost 0 bases, J lost 4 bases, and 9 bases lay in between. The CDR3 is 14 amino acids. Germline V gene data show CDR1 as SGDLS and CDR2 as YYNGEE.

The chain has TRBV15 and TRBJ2-7; tentative D call: TRBD2 (6 bases). The CDR3 is 13 amino acids. The germline V and J ends were trimmed by 0 bases and 4 bases, with 7 bases remaining between them. CDR1 and CDR2 (germline): LNHNV, YYDKDF (reference sequence). CDR3 sequence (DNA): TGTGCCACCAGCAGAGATCGGGGGTACGAGCAGTACTTC. Translation gives CATSRDRGYEQYF.

The chain links TRBV18 to TRBJ2-7, with D possibly matching TRBD1 (6 bases). Trimming shortened V by 5 bases and J by 2 bases, and 19 bases separated the two germline ends. Germline-derived CDR1 and CDR2 are KGHSH and LQKENI. This CDR3 comprises 16 residues. The CDR3 DNA reads as TGTGCCAGCTCAACCGCGGCGGCAGGACAGCCCTACGAGCAGTACTTC. Encoded protein: CASSTAAAGQPYEQYF.

The rearrangement links TRBV25-1 to TRBJ2-5; D remains ambiguous. The CDR3 is made up of 13 amino acids. Germline V gene sequence: CDR1 MGHDK, CDR2 SYGVNS. V lost 5 bases, J lost 0 bases, and 7 bases lay in between. The CDR3 DNA follows: TGTGCCAGCAGTCCGGGCTACCAAGAGACCCAGTACTTC. Translation: CASSPGYQETQYF.

The gene calls are TRBV6-1 and TRBJ2-2, with TRBD2 matching 10 bases. CDR3 size: 17 residues. J lost 0 bases, V lost 4 bases, and 5 bases had no gene match. CDR1 is MNHNS, CDR2 SASEGT, per germline. CDR3 sequence reads: CASSGTSGSSNTGELFF. CDR3 DNA sequence: TGTGCCAGCAGTGGGACTAGCGGATCCTCGAACACCGGGGAGCTGTTTTTT.

The DNA of the CDR3 is TGTGCCAGCTCACCTTCTAGTGACCCAAACACCATATATTTT. Translation gives CASSPSSDPNTIYF. The chain employs TRBV18 and TRBJ1-3, with no clear D. The germline V gene has CDR1 KGHSH and CDR2 LQKENI. Trimming took 3 bases from V and 6 from J, leaving 12 bases between them. The CDR3 consists of 14 residues.

CDR3 nucleotide sequence: TGTGCCAGCAGGGGGACAGATACGCAGTATTTT. Translation: CASRGTDTQYF. The chain employs TRBV7-9 and TRBJ2-3; D gene unclear. In germline, CDR1 is SEHNR, CDR2 FQNEAQ (reference sequence). Trimming left V 6 bases short and J 3 bases short, with 4 bases between. The CDR3 spans 11 residues.

The chain has TRBV10-3 and TRBJ2-5; no clear D. The DNA end is more similar to TRBJ2-7, so the J call may be wrong. This CDR3 is 15 amino acids long. Germline V gives CDR1 ENHRY, CDR2 SYGVKD. Written as DNA, the CDR3 is TGTGCCATCAGTGACTCCGCGATAAGCTCCTACGAGCAGTACTTC. It codes for CAISDSAISSYEQYF.

Points on this clone: The sample carries other DNA sequences with the same CDR3. V usage is TRBV19 and J usage is TRBJ2-1; D ambiguous. V was clipped by 3 bases and J by 5 bases, with 8 bases between them. CDR3 length: 13 amino acids. Per germline, CDR1 LNHDA and CDR2 SQIVND (reference sequence). The CDR3 reads CASSINPNNEQFF. DNA for the CDR3: TGTGCCAGTAGTATCAACCCCAACAATGAGCAGTTCTTC. The full variable domain, in which reference TRBV19 and TRBJ2-1 provide the parts outside the CDR3, is DGGITQSPKYLFRKEGQNVTLSCEQNLNHDAMYWYRQDPGQGLRLIYYSQIVNDFQKGDIAEGYSVSREKKESFPLTVTSAQKNPTAFYLCASSINPNNEQFFGPGTRLTVL.

This sequence joins TRBV5-8 and TRBJ1-2, with TRBD1 identical over 9 bases. The CDR3 runs 13 residues. CDR1 is SGHTS and CDR2 is YDEGEE in the germline V gene. Germline trimming cut 3 bases from V and 8 bases from J; bases unmatched to any gene: 5. CDR3 nucleotides: TGTGCCAGCAGCTGGGACAGGGCCTTAGGCTACACCTTC. This codes for CASSWDRALGYTF.

The chain carries TRBV27 and TRBJ1-1, with a possible D match to TRBD1 (5 bases). Germline V gives CDR1 MNHEY, CDR2 SMNVEV (reference sequence). V was cut by 4 bases and J by 1 base, with 13 bases left in between. This CDR3 has 15 residues. The CDR3 DNA reads TGTGCCAGCAGTTATTGGGACCGGGGGAACACTGAAGCTTTCTTT. This gives the protein CASSYWDRGNTEAFF.